These 2 T cell receptor beta chains were all obtained from the same sample, sequenced in a study of OX40 agonist ivuxolimab in advanced cancers. The protocol used for the library was the immunoSEQ multiplex PCR assay. TCRdb took this table from immuneACCESS and kept in-frame rearrangements with V and J called. Such tables lack part of the clones; where checked against another copy, unresolved V genes explain under half of the gap, and the rest is unexplained. The table for this sample lists under 100,000 clones; roughly 85% of them were counted only once. 5% to 6.5% of the sample is taken by the ten largest. The sample consisted of CD4+ or CD8+ T cells sorted from blood, taken in a trial of the OX40 agonist ivuxolimab. The receptors derive from an adult with an advanced solid tumor such as melanoma, head and neck, liver or kidney cancer.

This clone was seen once. The V and J genes are TRBV9 and TRBJ2-7, with 12 bases identical to TRBD2. The CDR3 is made up of 16 amino acids. The trim removed 3 bases at V and 7 bases at J, leaving 11 bases unmatched. Germline CDR1 is SGDLS and CDR2 is YYNGEE. The DNA of the CDR3 is TGTGCCAGCAGCGCCGGACTAGCGGGACCCCCGGGGGAGCAGTACTTC. Protein: CASSAGLAGPPGEQYF. The full variable domain, completed using reference TRBV9 and TRBJ2-7, is DSGVTQTPKHLITATGQRVTLRCSPRSGDLSVYWYQQSLDQGLQFLIQYYNGEERAKGNILERFSAQQFPDLHSELNLSSLELGDSALYFCASSAGLAGPPGEQYFGPGTRLTVT.

The gene calls are TRBV14 and TRBJ2-3; D gene ambiguous. The CDR3 is 14 amino acids. Between the trimmed V and J ends, which lost 0 bases and 6 bases, there was a span of 10 bases. Germline V gene sequence: CDR1 SGHDN, CDR2 FVKESK. The DNA of the CDR3 is TGTGCCAGCAGCCAAGAGGTAAAGCGTGATACGCAGTATTTT. Its translation is CASSQEVKRDTQYF.